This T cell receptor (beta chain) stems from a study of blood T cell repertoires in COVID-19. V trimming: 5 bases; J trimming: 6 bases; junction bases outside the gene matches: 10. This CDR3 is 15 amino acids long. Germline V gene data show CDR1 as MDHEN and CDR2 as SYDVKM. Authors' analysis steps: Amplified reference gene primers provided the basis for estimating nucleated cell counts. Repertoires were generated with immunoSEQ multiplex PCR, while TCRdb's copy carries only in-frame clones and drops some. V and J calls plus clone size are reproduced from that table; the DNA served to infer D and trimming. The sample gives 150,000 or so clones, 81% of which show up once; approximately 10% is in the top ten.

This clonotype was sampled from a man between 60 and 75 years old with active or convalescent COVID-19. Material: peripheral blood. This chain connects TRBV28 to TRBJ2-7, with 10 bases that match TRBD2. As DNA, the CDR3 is TGTGCCAGCAGTGGCCGAAGCGGGAGGGCCGCCGAGCAGTACTTC. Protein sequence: CASSGRSGRAAEQYF.